This T cell receptor (beta chain) is from a study of cytomegalovirus exposure and HLA in healthy donors. Study findings and constraints: Per a later analysis, HLA-associated TCR beta chains showed more clonal expansion than other, equally common TCR beta chains. Across all donors, roughly uniform sequencing depth was an assumption of the presence/absence analyses. In terms of immune exposure information, only CMV serostatus was available.

V trimming: 6 bases; J trimming: 3 bases; junction bases outside the gene matches: 7. CDR3 length equals 14 residues. Germline V gene lookup returns CDR1 SGHAT and CDR2 FQNNGV. A multiplex PCR was run with 60 Vbeta primers and 13 Jbeta primers. Measured with immunoSEQ multiplex PCR; TCRdb has only the in-frame clones, and not every one. The table has about 120,000 clones, about 80% seen once; the top ten hold 1%. Regarding this clone: Its matching antigen is unknown.

Sequenced input: PBMCs. This receptor was obtained from a human donor in good health. The J gene is TRBJ1-1, the V gene TRBV11-2; 7 nucleotides line up with TRBD1. The CDR3 sequence: CASRQGMEYTEAFF. The CDR3 bases are TGTGCCAGCAGACAGGGGATGGAGTACACTGAAGCTTTCTTT.